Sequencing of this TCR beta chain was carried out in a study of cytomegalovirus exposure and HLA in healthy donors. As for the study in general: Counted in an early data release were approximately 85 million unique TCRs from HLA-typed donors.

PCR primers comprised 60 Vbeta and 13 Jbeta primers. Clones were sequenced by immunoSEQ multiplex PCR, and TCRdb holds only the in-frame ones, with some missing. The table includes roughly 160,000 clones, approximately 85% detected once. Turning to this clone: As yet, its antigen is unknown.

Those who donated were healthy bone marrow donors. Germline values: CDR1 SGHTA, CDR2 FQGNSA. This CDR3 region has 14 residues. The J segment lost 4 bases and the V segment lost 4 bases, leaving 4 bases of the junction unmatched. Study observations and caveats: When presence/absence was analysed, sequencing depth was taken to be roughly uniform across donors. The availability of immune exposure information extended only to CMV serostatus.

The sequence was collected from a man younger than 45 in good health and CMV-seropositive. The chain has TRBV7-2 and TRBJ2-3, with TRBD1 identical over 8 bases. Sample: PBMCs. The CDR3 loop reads CASSSDRVSDTQYF. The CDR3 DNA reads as TGTGCCAGCAGCTCGGACAGGGTCTCAGATACGCAGTATTTT.